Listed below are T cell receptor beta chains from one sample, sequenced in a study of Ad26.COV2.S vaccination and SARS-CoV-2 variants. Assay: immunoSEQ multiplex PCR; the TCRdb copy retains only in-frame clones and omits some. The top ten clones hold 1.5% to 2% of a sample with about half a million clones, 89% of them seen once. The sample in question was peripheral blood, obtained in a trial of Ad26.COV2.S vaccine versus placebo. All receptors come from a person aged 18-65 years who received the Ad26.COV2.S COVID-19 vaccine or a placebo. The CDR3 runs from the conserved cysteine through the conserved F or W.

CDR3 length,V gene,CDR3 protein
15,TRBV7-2,CASSLGLAGPYEQYF
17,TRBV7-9,CASSSYVGGGVNEKLFF
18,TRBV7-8,CASSLTSLAGGFGNEQFF
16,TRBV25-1,CASSEREAGRGYGYTF
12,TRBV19,CASSRGVWLDQF
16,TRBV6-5,CASSYSGGSSSYEQYF
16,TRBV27,CASSLSSGYGFDEQFF
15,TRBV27,CASSLAIGGYNEQFF
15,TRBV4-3,CASSQDSGGYEKLFF
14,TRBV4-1,CASSQVAPPNTQYF
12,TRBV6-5,CAIGQGLGGYTF